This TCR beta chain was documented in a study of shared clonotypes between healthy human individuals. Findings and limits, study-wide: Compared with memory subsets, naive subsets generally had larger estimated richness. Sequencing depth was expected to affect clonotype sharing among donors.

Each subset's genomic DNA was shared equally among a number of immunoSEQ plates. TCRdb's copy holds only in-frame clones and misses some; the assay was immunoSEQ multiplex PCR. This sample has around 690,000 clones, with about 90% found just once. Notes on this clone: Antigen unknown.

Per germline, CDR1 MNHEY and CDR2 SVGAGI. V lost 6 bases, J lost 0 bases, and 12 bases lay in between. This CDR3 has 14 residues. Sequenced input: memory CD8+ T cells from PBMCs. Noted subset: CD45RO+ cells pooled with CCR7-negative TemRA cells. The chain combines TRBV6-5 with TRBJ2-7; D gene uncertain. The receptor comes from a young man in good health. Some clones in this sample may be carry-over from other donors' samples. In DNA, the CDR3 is TGTGCCAGCAGCGTAAGTCCAACCTCCTACGAGCAGTACTTC. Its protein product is CASSVSPTSYEQYF.